The TCR beta chain under discussion was sequenced for a study of T cells in Graves' hyperthyroidism and ophthalmopathy (dated by TCRdb to the late 2010s). At the level of the whole study: To identify TCR V-J signatures that set the groups apart, the researchers used a discovery cohort of about a hundred patients, made up of roughly 40 with Graves' ophthalmopathy and approximately 57 with stable Graves' hyperthyroidism. TCR Vbeta CDR3 sequencing of 120 to 150 peripheral blood samples (43 ophthalmopathy, about 74 hyperthyroidism and roughly 17 progressor patients) is reported in the paper. Prospective prediction of ophthalmopathy was tested in an independent validation cohort of fewer than 20 hyperthyroidism patients and 17 patients who later progressed to ophthalmopathy. For training and testing, the 100 or so patients in the discovery cohort were randomly divided in a 7:3 ratio. Following sampling, methimazole starting at 30 mg daily was given to hyperthyroidism patients, and high-dose intravenous methylprednisolone was given to ophthalmopathy patients. In addition, the study compared T-cell repertoires in thyroid tissue and in blood from over 5 Graves' hyperthyroidism patients. General study outcomes and caveats: Sample size was not statistically predetermined, and blinding of investigators to group allocation was not performed. During validation, the model predicted progression to ophthalmopathy a median of about 5.9 months ahead of onset, with around 71% sensitivity and under 85% specificity. A 13 V-J signature model separated ophthalmopathy from stable hyperthyroidism, with about 88% sensitivity and 81.08% specificity in cross-validation and 80%/75% in testing. Blood samples also contained most of the expanded thyroid clonotypes (frequency above 0.001), which suggests that blood repertoires may reflect thyroid immune responses.

This clonotype was observed at least ten times. It lacks a known antigen. Base qualities are missing; no much larger clone stands one base away. The CDR3 covers 15 residues, taking in both the cysteine and the phenylalanine. The DNA shown is the 45-base CDR3, in frame from base 1. At the junction V is shortened by 4 bases and J by 0 bases; bases outside the gene matches: 5. The germline V gene gives CDR1 as SGHTA and CDR2 as FQGNSA. The TCR beta CDR3 regions were amplified from the RNA transcripts. For the first round of RT-PCR on the TCR CDR3, the HTBI primer set was used together with the Qiagen OneStep RT-PCR kit. The libraries were constructed in a second round of multiplex PCR and then size-selected and purified. Paired-end sequencing of the libraries was performed with 100 bp reads on an Illumina HiSeq2000. Under the source paper's analysis protocol: SOAPnuke was used to process the raw data, with reads discarded if the reads contained adapters or uncalled bases, had a mean Phred below 15, or lacked an exact constant-primer or identifier match. High-quality paired reads were merged using COPE v1.2.5, and each unique nucleotide sequence was defined as a clonotype. MiTCR v1.1 was used to align clonotypes to the IMGT TRBV, TRBD and TRBJ reference segments. Analysis was restricted to V-J combinations with a frequency above 0.0001, which covered about 99% of repertoires. A TCS score was defined as the ratio of F50 (clonal expansion) to E x V (chaos), with BLOSUM62-based TCRdist applied between CDR3 peptides within each V-J. Welch's t-statistics and random forest reduced some 510 V-J features to around 14, which were used in a naive Bayes classifier (R e1071). Thyroid-blood repertoire similarity was quantified with the Morisita-Horn index. TCRdb trimmed the raw reads at Q25, called clones with MiXCR and kept productive beta chains. Each record represents a unique CDR3 protein, reported with the most common genes and DNA among its rows. The V and J calls and clone size are TCRdb's, not the authors'. The sample data list about 580,000 distinct CDR3 sequences, and around 46% of these were observed just once. The top ten hold about 8% of the sample.

Graves' hyperthyroidism was defined as stable when no progression to ophthalmopathy occurred over 18 months of follow-up. Hyperthyroidism patients were newly diagnosed, with disease duration under 2 months, and aged 18 to 65 years. Any patient with an uncontrolled infection, another autoimmune disease, pregnancy or lactation was excluded. Diagnoses were established on the basis of clinical symptoms, serum thyroxine and TRAb, thyroid ultrasound, and orbital computed tomography. Trizol reagent was used to extract total RNA, and RNA quality was then checked on an Agilent 2100 Bioanalyzer. The sequence derives from a woman aged 18-29 years with Graves' hyperthyroidism. The sequenced material came from peripheral blood or thyroid tissue (not recorded which). This chain is built from TRBV7-2 and TRBJ1-1; 7 bases in the junction line up with TRBD1. The CDR3 in this case is CASSYSGGMNTEAFF. The DNA sequence is TGTGCCAGCAGCTATTCAGGGGGGATGAACACTGAAGCTTTCTTT.